The entry below gives a single T cell receptor (beta chain) sequence along with its context. Clones were sequenced by immunoSEQ multiplex PCR, and TCRdb holds only the in-frame ones, with some missing. This sample carries around 12,000 clones, around four fifths of them seen once, and the ten largest clones take 10% to 15%. These data come from a study of blood T cell repertoires in COVID-19. Germline V gives CDR1 MDHEN, CDR2 SYDVKM. Trimming removed 3 bases at V and 6 bases at J, with 14 bases between. The CDR3 is 14 residues long. Sequenced sample: peripheral blood. The chain employs TRBV28 and TRBJ2-5; D perhaps matches TRBD1 (6 bases). This clonotype was obtained from a human donor in a cohort sampled during active COVID-19. In DNA, the CDR3 is TGTGCCAGCAGTTTTGGACAGCTGATTAAGACCCAGTACTTC. Its protein product is CASSFGQLIKTQYF.